This TCR beta chain is from a study of neurological immune-mediated disorders. The V end lost 7 bases, the J end lost 2 bases, and 16 bases lay between the germline ends. This CDR3 region has 15 residues. Germline lookup yields CDR1 MNHEY and CDR2 SVGAGI. MiXCR, applied by TCRdb to the 5' RACE reads, yields one record per CDR3 protein. The table includes 60,000 to 85,000 distinct CDR3 sequences, about 5.2% detected once. Overall study results and limits: Among 34 multiple sclerosis patients, phylogenetic grouping put the repertoires of 18 into a single related-CDR3 cluster, a possible signature.

This clonotype turned up a few times. Its antigen remains unknown. The specimen was PBMCs. The chain couples TRBV6-5 to TRBJ2-3; D is perhaps TRBD1 or TRBD2 (6 bases each). The clonotype was recovered from a woman in her twenties or thirties with multiple sclerosis. This CDR3 reads CASKGGYTHTDTQYF. The DNA for the CDR3 is TGTGCCAGCAAAGGGGGGTACACCCACACAGATACGCAGTATTTT.